This T cell receptor beta chain came from a study of blood T cell repertoires in COVID-19. The assay was immunoSEQ multiplex PCR, and TCRdb's table has in-frame clones only and misses some. The sample consists of around 160,000 clones, roughly 93% of them appearing once. J was trimmed by 4 bases and V by 2 bases; bases with no gene match: 10. Germline V gene sequence: CDR1 LNHNV, CDR2 YYDKDF (reference sequence). The CDR3 covers 16 residues. Sequenced material: peripheral blood. This chain links TRBV15 with TRBJ1-2; 7 bases match TRBD1. The origin of this receptor is an older woman with COVID-19, enrolled during active disease. The CDR3 sequence is CATSRRSEGAGYGYTF. DNA of the CDR3: TGTGCCACCAGCAGACGAAGTGAGGGGGCGGGCTATGGCTACACCTTC. Drawing the rest from reference TRBV15 and TRBJ1-2, the complete variable domain is DAMVIQNPRYQVTQFGKPVTLSCSQTLNHNVMYWYQQKSSQAPKLLFHYYDKDFNNEADTPDNFQSRRPNTSFCFLDIRSPGLGDTAMYLCATSRRSEGAGYGYTFGSGTRLTVV.